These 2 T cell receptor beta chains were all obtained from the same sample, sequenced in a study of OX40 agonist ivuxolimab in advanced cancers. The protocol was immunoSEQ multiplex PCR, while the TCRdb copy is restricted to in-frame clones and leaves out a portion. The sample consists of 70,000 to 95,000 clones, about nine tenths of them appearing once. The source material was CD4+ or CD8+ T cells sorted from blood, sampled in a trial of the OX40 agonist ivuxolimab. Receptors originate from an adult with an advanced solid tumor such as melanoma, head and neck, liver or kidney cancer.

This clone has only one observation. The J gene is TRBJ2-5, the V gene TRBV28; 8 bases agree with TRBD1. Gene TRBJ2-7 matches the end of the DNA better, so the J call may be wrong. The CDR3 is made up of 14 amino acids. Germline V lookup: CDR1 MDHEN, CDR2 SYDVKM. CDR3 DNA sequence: TGTGCCAGCAGTTGGGGCAGGGGGCGACCCGAGCAGTACTTC. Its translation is CASSWGRGRPEQYF.

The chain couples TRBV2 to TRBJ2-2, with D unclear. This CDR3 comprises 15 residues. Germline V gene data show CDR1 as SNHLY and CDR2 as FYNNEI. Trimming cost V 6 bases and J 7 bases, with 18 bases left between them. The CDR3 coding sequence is TGTGCCAGCAGGGTATCATCCCTAAGAAACGGGGAGCTGTTTTTT. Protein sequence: CASRVSSLRNGELFF.